These 23 T cell receptor beta chains came from one sample sequenced in a study of blood T cell repertoires in COVID-19 (dated by TCRdb to the early 2020s). The method behind the library was the immunoSEQ multiplex PCR assay. TCRdb obtained this table from immuneACCESS and retained in-frame rearrangements with V and J assigned. These tables miss some clones; where compared with another copy, unresolved V genes account for less than half of the shortfall, and the remainder is unexplained. The sample has about 180,000 clones on record, 75% to 90% of them singletons. Jointly, the top ten make up 6.2% of the sample. Sequenced input: PBMCs or T cells enriched from blood (not recorded which). The receptors here all came from a man aged 35-49 years who had recovered from COVID-19.

V usage is TRBV27 and J usage is TRBJ1-1, with D uncertain. This CDR3 has 16 residues. V lost 2 bases, J lost 4 bases, and 17 bases lay in between. Germline V lookup: CDR1 MNHEY, CDR2 SMNVEV (reference sequence). For the CDR3, the DNA is TGTGCCAGCAGTTTACGTGGTTTCTCTGCGTCCACTGAAGCTTTCTTT. Translated, it gives CASSLRGFSASTEAFF.

This chain uses TRBV7-2 with TRBJ2-3; 9 bases are shared with TRBD2. CDR3 size: 16 residues. The ends lost 1 base at V and 3 bases at J; junction bases unmatched: 5. Germline V gene sequence: CDR1 SGHTA, CDR2 FQGNSA. The CDR3 loop reads CASSLVSLAGTDTQYF. The CDR3 DNA sequence: TGTGCCAGCAGCTTAGTATCCCTAGCGGGGACAGATACGCAGTATTTT. Variable domain in full (rest from reference TRBV7-2 and TRBJ2-3): GAGVSQSPSNKVTEKGKDVELRCDPISGHTALYWYRQSLGQGLEFLIYFQGNSAPDKSGLPSDRFSAERTGGSVSTLTIQRTQQEDSAVYLCASSLVSLAGTDTQYFGPGTRLTVL.

The V call is TRBV13, the J call TRBJ2-3, with D perhaps TRBD2 (6 bases). The CDR3 is 15 residues long. The germline V gene has CDR1 PRHDT and CDR2 FYEKMQ (reference sequence). Trimming shortened V by 4 bases and J by 4 bases, and 15 bases separated the two germline ends. CDR3 amino acids: CASSSRPGAPDTQYF. CDR3 nucleotides: TGTGCCAGCAGCTCAAGGCCGGGAGCCCCAGATACGCAGTATTTT.

The CDR3 region is CAISTGYGYTF. The CDR3 nucleotides read TGTGCCATCAGTACAGGCTATGGCTACACCTTC. V usage is TRBV10-3 and J usage is TRBJ1-2; possibly TRBD1 for D (5 bases). The CDR3 has 11 amino acids. The V end was cut by 5 bases, the J end by 4 bases, with 5 bases between. Germline lookup yields CDR1 ENHRY and CDR2 SYGVKD.

Written as DNA, the CDR3 is TGTGCCAGCAGTTTCAGGGGGGATCAGCCCCAGCATTTT. Translating it yields CASSFRGDQPQHF. V and J are TRBV28 and TRBJ1-5; 7 bases map to TRBD1. This CDR3 has 13 amino acids. V shed 3 bases, J shed 5 bases, and the junction held 1 base outside the gene matches. CDR1 and CDR2 (germline): MDHEN, SYDVKM.

The gene calls are TRBV10-2 and TRBJ2-7, with 8 bases fitting TRBD2. CDR3 length equals 16 residues. Germline lookup yields CDR1 WSHSY and CDR2 SAAADI. Losses at the gene ends were 2 bases for V and 1 base for J; bases not matched to a gene: 7. CDR3 sequence reads: CASSEVGSGGSYEQYF. CDR3 nucleotide sequence: TGCGCCAGCAGTGAGGTCGGAAGCGGGGGTTCCTACGAGCAGTACTTC.

CDR3 DNA sequence: TGTGCCACCAGTGATCCGGGACAGGGGGCCCACTGGGAGACCCAGTACTTC. Amino acids: CATSDPGQGAHWETQYF. The V and J genes are TRBV24-1 and TRBJ2-5, with TRBD1 matching over 12 bases. The CDR3 runs to 17 residues. Trimming removed 3 bases from V and 5 bases from J; junction bases left unmatched: 9. Per germline, CDR1 KGHDR and CDR2 SFDVKD.

This clone was detected a few times. The chain uses TRBV28 and TRBJ1-4; a weak D match, TRBD1 (6 bases). CDR3 length: 16 amino acids. V was clipped by 3 bases and J by 8 bases, with 19 bases between them. Germline assignment: CDR1 MDHEN and CDR2 SYDVKM. For the CDR3, the DNA is TGTGCCAGCAGTTTGGTTGGGGCAGGGGAAAAGGAAAAACTGTTTTTT. Translated, it gives CASSLVGAGEKEKLFF.

The chain joins TRBV5-1 to TRBJ2-3, with D unclear. CDR3 size: 12 residues. The germline gives CDR1 SGHRS, CDR2 YFSETQ. Trimming removed 3 bases at V and 12 bases at J, with 14 bases between. This CDR3 reads CASSSTDKVQYF. The CDR3, as DNA: TGCGCCAGCAGCTCGACTGATAAAGTACAGTATTTT.

The V and J genes are TRBV27 and TRBJ1-2; 9 bases line up with TRBD1. CDR3 size: 17 residues. Germline V gene sequence: CDR1 MNHEY, CDR2 SMNVEV (reference sequence). V dropped 2 bases and J dropped 7; count of bases not matched to a gene: 14. The CDR3 DNA reads TGTGCCAGCAGTTTACTGACCGGGACAGGGTTTTCTGGTGGCTACACCTTC. Protein product: CASSLLTGTGFSGGYTF.

The genes are TRBV19 and TRBJ1-4; the match to TRBD1 covers 10 bases. The CDR3 sequence is 15 residues long. Unmatched junction bases numbered 6, after V lost 3 bases and J lost 8 bases. Germline V gene lookup returns CDR1 LNHDA and CDR2 SQIVND (reference sequence). CDR3 sequence (DNA): TGTGCCAGTAGTATTGACAGGGGGCGAAGGGAAAAACTGTTTTTT. It specifies CASSIDRGRREKLFF.

The genes are TRBV13 and TRBJ1-1, with D possibly being TRBD1 (6 bases). Trimming left V 0 bases short and J 5 bases short, with 13 bases between. The CDR3 sequence is 15 residues long. Germline CDR1 and CDR2: PRHDT and FYEKMQ (reference sequence). In DNA form, the CDR3 reads TGTGCCAGCAGCTTAGGGGCAGGGGAAGATACTGAAGCTTTCTTT. It codes for CASSLGAGEDTEAFF.

The chain links TRBV28 to TRBJ2-6, with TRBD2 as a possible D gene (6 bases). Trimming removed 8 bases at V and 0 bases at J, with 17 bases between. The CDR3 extends over 17 amino acids. From germline, CDR1 is MDHEN and CDR2 SYDVKM. The chain's CDR3 is CASQRPGLSSGANVLTF. Written as DNA, the CDR3 is TGTGCCAGCCAAAGACCGGGACTGAGCTCTGGGGCCAACGTCCTGACTTTC.

The V gene is TRBV15, the J gene TRBJ2-7; D is possibly TRBD1 (5 bases). CDR1 and CDR2 from the germline V gene are LNHNV and YYDKDF (reference sequence). CDR3 length equals 17 residues. Deletions cut 2 bases from V and 0 bases from J, with 17 bases between. The CDR3 spells CATSRTSTGAGSYEQYF. The CDR3 coding sequence is TGTGCCACCAGCAGAACCTCCACAGGTGCAGGCTCCTACGAGCAGTACTTC.

This rearrangement joins TRBV5-8 to TRBJ1-2; TRBD1 agrees at 9 bases. The CDR3 sequence is 12 residues long. Germline V lookup: CDR1 SGHTS, CDR2 YDEGEE. Germline trimming cut 7 bases from V and 4 bases from J; bases unmatched to any gene: 2. In nucleotides, the CDR3 is TGTGCCAGCTGGGACAGGGCCTATGGCTACACCTTC. Protein product: CASWDRAYGYTF.

The chain joins TRBV10-2 to TRBJ2-7, with D maybe TRBD2 (5 bases). Per germline, CDR1 WSHSY and CDR2 SAAADI. This CDR3 has 12 residues. Between the trimmed V and J ends, which lost 7 bases and 0 bases, there was a span of 7 bases. The CDR3 bases are TGCGCCAGCACCCGGGGCTCCTACGAGCAGTACTTC. As protein: CASTRGSYEQYF.

V usage is TRBV9 and J usage is TRBJ2-1, with D perhaps TRBD2 (5 bases). Trimming pared 0 bases from V and 2 bases from J, leaving 12 bases between. CDR3 length: 16 amino acids. CDR1 and CDR2 (germline): SGDLS, YYNGEE. The CDR3 sequence: CASSVATGWTYNEQFF. In nucleotides, the CDR3 is TGTGCCAGCAGCGTAGCAACGGGGTGGACCTACAATGAGCAGTTCTTC.

V usage is TRBV30 and J usage is TRBJ1-1; perhaps TRBD1 as D (5 bases). V lost 0 bases and J lost 5, with 10 bases in between. The CDR3 is 13 residues long. CDR1 GTSNPN and CDR2 SVGIG come from the germline V gene (reference sequence). The DNA for the CDR3 is TGTGCCTGGAGTGTTGGGGGGACGACTGAAGCTTTCTTT. Translated, it gives CAWSVGGTTEAFF.

The V call is TRBV3-1 (or the pseudogene TRBV3-2), the J call TRBJ2-2, with 8 positions matching TRBD1. Germline-derived CDR1 and CDR2 are LGHDT and YNNKEL (reference sequence). V was clipped by 4 bases and J by 3 bases; unmatched bases: 7. This CDR3 has 16 residues. The CDR3, as DNA: TGTGCCAGCAGCCTTCGGACAGGGATGTACACCGGGGAGCTGTTTTTT. Protein: CASSLRTGMYTGELFF.

The chain employs TRBV15 and TRBJ1-4; tentative D call: TRBD1 (6 bases). Germline V gene data show CDR1 as LNHNV and CDR2 as YYDKDF (reference sequence). The CDR3 runs 14 residues. The V and J ends lost 3 bases and 3 bases respectively, with 8 bases between them. In DNA, the CDR3 is TGTGCCACCAGCAGCGACAGGTCTAATGAAAAACTGTTTTTT. It encodes CATSSDRSNEKLFF.

This clone was observed a few times. The rearrangement joins TRBV4-1 to TRBJ2-7; TRBD2 agrees at 13 bases. The germline gives CDR1 MGHRA, CDR2 YSYEKL. Losses at the gene ends were 2 bases for V and 5 bases for J; bases not matched to a gene: 6. The CDR3 sequence is 16 residues long. The CDR3 here is CASSQYPGTSGDEQYF. CDR3 bases: TGCGCCAGCAGCCAATACCCCGGGACTAGCGGGGACGAGCAGTACTTC.

The J gene is TRBJ2-4, the V gene TRBV19; 9 bases are shared with TRBD1. The germline CDR1 and CDR2 sequences are LNHDA and SQIVND (reference sequence). Trimming cost V 7 bases and J 7 bases; bases outside gene matches: 14. This CDR3 contains 16 residues. The CDR3 sequence: CASTPLGTGNGNIQYF. The CDR3 coding sequence is TGTGCCAGTACCCCCCTCGGGACAGGGAACGGGAACATTCAGTACTTC. The variable domain in full, with the rest retrieved from reference TRBV19 and TRBJ2-4, is DGGITQSPKYLFRKEGQNVTLSCEQNLNHDAMYWYRQDPGQGLRLIYYSQIVNDFQKGDIAEGYSVSREKKESFPLTVTSAQKNPTAFYLCASTPLGTGNGNIQYFGAGTRLSVL.

V and J are TRBV5-1 and TRBJ2-5, with D possibly TRBD2 on 5 matching bases. The germline CDR1 and CDR2 sequences are SGHRS and YFSETQ. Trimming removed 5 bases at V and 4 bases at J, with 21 bases between. CDR3 size: 16 residues. CDR3 sequence: CASREGFQMTIETQYF. CDR3 bases: TGCGCCAGCAGAGAAGGTTTCCAGATGACTATAGAGACCCAGTACTTC.